The 2 T cell receptor beta chains below all came from one sample that was sequenced in a study of T cells in women clearing cervical HPV infection. Measured with immunoSEQ multiplex PCR; TCRdb has only the in-frame clones, and not every one. This repertoire includes 20,000 to 25,000 clones. Sequenced input: blood buffy coat. Receptors originate from a woman between 18 and 70 years old with a cervical HPV16 infection that either progressed to CIN3+ or cleared (not recorded which).

As for this clone: The CDR3 extends 3 residues past the end of the read, so its final part is completed from the germline J gene. The chain recombines TRBV2 with TRBJ2-7, with D uncertain. The CDR3 totals 15 residues. Germline V gene sequence: CDR1 SNHLY, CDR2 FYNNEI. Trimming shortened V by 1 base and J by 1 base, and 11 bases separated the two germline ends. CDR3 in amino acids: CASSEVQGLSYEQYF. CDR3 DNA, as far as it was read: TGTGCCAGCAGTGAAGTACAAGGGTTGTCCTACGAG.

Worth noting for this clone: The read terminates 3 residues ahead of where the CDR3 ends, so the germline J gene completes it. V and J are TRBV3-1 (or the pseudogene TRBV3-2) and TRBJ2-1; TRBD2 matches 8 bases. The CDR3 loop spans 15 amino acids. From germline, CDR1 is LGHDT and CDR2 YNNKEL (reference sequence). Trimming at V came to 5 bases and at J to 5 bases, leaving 8 bases not matched to a gene. CDR3 sequence: CASSSLAGWDNEQFF. The CDR3 bases that were read are TGTGCCAGCAGCTCCCTAGCGGGTTGGGACAATGAG.